This T cell receptor beta chain came from a study of shared clonotypes between healthy human individuals (dated by TCRdb to about 2020). With respect to the entire study: Three men and two women, aged 18 to 49 years, made up the cohort. Each donor's leukapheresis produced roughly between about 0.9 and 9.5 billion PBMCs. For each donor, CD4 naive and CD4 memory were each run on three plates, CD8 naive on two plates, and CD8 memory on one plate. Blood TCR repertoires of several healthy adults were deeply sequenced to estimate repertoire size and the extent of clonotype sharing between individuals. To increase sequencing depth and limit assay-specific biases, TCR repertoire library preparation and sequencing were carried out by different laboratories using diverse techniques.

The donors were healthy, HIV-negative adults with no recently reported acute infections or vaccinations. Only Caucasian adults living in Nashville, Tennessee, USA were represented among the donors. CD4+ T cells were enriched by magnetic negative selection, after which naive cells were positively selected on CD45RA and the negative fraction was taken as the memory subset. Blood was collected by leukapheresis, and PBMCs were isolated by Ficoll-Histopaque density gradient centrifugation and then cryopreserved in liquid nitrogen vapor phase. Analytical flow cytometry was used to check the purity and quantity of each magnetically sorted T cell population. Genomic DNA was isolated from every sorted fraction and measured by UV absorbance on a Nanodrop 2000c. For this clone: It lacks a known antigen. No base-level quality is on record; no much larger clone is a single base apart.

Using the deep immunoSEQ assay, TCR CDR3 regions were amplified from genomic DNA by multiplex PCR. Genomic DNA extracted from each cell subset was distributed evenly over all wells of several immunoSEQ 96-well plates, and each plate served as one replicate. For sorted subsets, each replicate PCR was loaded with roughly 200 ng genomic DNA, equivalent to approximately 33,000 T cell genomes. Purified libraries were measured with a Qubit 3.0 fluorometer, size-checked on a Bioanalyzer 2100, and measured again with the KAPA Library Quantification kit. Every immunoSEQ 96-well plate was sequenced on a dedicated single-read 150-cycle Illumina NextSeq 550 flow cell. In the paper's pipeline: Because only junctional sequences without quality scores were contained in the immunoSEQ output, filtering matching that applied to full-length reads could not be performed. To assign V/J genes and CDR3, sequences were annotated using PyIR, a Python wrapper for IgBLAST v1.9, with IMGT germline references. Reads were removed for weak V/J assignments (E-value above 1e-6), missing CDR3, stop codons, out-of-frame junctions, or ambiguous translated residues. V3J clonotypes were defined as sequences sharing the same inferred V gene, J gene, and CDR3 amino acid sequence. The percentage overlap between two repertoires was calculated by dividing the number of shared unique clonotypes by the size of the smaller repertoire. Richness of each repertoire was evaluated using RTK rarefaction, the Chao1 estimator, and Recon v2.1 estimates of unobserved clonotypes. Generation probabilities for all TCRbeta clonotypes obtained by the gDNA method from four donors were computed using OLGA. TCRdb re-hosts the immuneACCESS table, in-frame sequences only. Its copies lack some clones; in the studies checked, an unresolved V gene accounts for under half of them, and the cause for the rest is not known. V and J calls and clone size are copied from that table; D and trimming were computed from the DNA. The sample table contains just over 2,000,000 clones; only one count was recorded for roughly 94% of them. Jointly, the top ten make up approximately 0.13% of the sample.

Overall results and qualifications from the work: Across four donors, around 5% of naive CD4, roughly 3.8% of naive CD8, about 2% of memory CD4, and roughly 0.4% of memory CD8 clonotypes were shared. Rarefaction of sorted-subset datasets indicated incomplete sequencing despite the large sequencing depth. The small number of donors limited the genetic and exposure-history diversity represented. Compared with non-shared clonotypes, clonotypes shared by all four sorted-subset donors had higher generation probabilities. Based on pairwise subsampling, the degree of clonotype sharing among donors was expected to be affected by sequencing depth. Naive subsets generally had larger estimated clonotype richness than memory subsets did. Sampling was restricted to blood, and TCR repertoires in tissues likely differ from the TCR repertoires found in blood.

The V end gives up 2 bases and the J end 7 bases, leaving 11 bases in the junction not matched to a gene. Taken from cysteine to phenylalanine, the CDR3 has 17 residues. Only the CDR3 part of the read is kept: 51 bases, read in frame from the first base. Looking up the germline V gene yields CDR1 KGHSH and CDR2 LQKENI. The chain uses TRBV18 and TRBJ1-4, and TRBD1 matches 9 of the central bases. Material: naive CD4+ T cells sorted from blood. The cell subset or site label, read with the paper, signifies: CD45RA+ positively selected. The TCR comes from a young man in good health. The DNA sequence follows: TGTGCCAGCTCACCAGGACAGGGGACGGCATCGGGTGAAAAACTGTTTTTT. This gives the protein CASSPGQGTASGEKLFF. Where the CDR3 stops, the reference TRBV18 and TRBJ1-4 genes take over; the full variable domain is NAGVMQNPRHLVRRRGQEARLRCSPMKGHSHVYWYRQLPEEGLKFMVYLQKENIIDESGMPKERFSAEFPKEGPSILRIQQVVRGDSAAYFCASSPGQGTASGEKLFFGSGTQLSVL.